The rows below give T cell receptor beta chains drawn from one sample of a study of shared clonotypes between healthy human individuals. Produced via immunoSEQ multiplex PCR; TCRdb's table is partial and in-frame only. The data show some 800,000 clones, roughly 92% seen once. Sequenced: naive CD8+ T cells sorted from blood. The receptor set was obtained from a man younger than 40 in good health. CDR3s include the opening cysteine and the closing phenylalanine or tryptophan. The D gene is left open where the match is weak.

D gene	V gene	CDR3 length	J gene	CDR3 DNA	CDR3 protein
.	TRBV6-1	16	TRBJ2-1	TGTGCCAGCAGTGAAAGGGTCTGGGCGGGTCACAATGAGCAGTTCTTC	CASSERVWAGHNEQFF
TRBD1	TRBV5-5	12	TRBJ2-7	TGTGCCAGCAGCTTAACAGGGGGTGAGCAGTACTTC	CASSLTGGEQYF
.	TRBV7-2	16	TRBJ2-3	TGTGCCAGCAGCTTAAGGGGGCTAGCGGGCACAGATACGCAGTATTTT	CASSLRGLAGTDTQYF
.	TRBV25-1	11	TRBJ2-2	TGTGCCAGCGGTTACACCGGGGAGCTGTTTTTT	CASGYTGELFF
TRBD1	TRBV27	13	TRBJ2-7	TGTGCCAGCAGTTTCGACAGGGCCTACGAGCAGTACTTC	CASSFDRAYEQYF
TRBD2	TRBV5-1	18	TRBJ2-1	TGCGCCAGCAGCTTCCCCCTAGAGGTGGGGGGGGTATACAATGAGCAGTTCTTC	CASSFPLEVGGVYNEQFF
.	TRBV27	16	TRBJ2-7	TGTGCCAGCAGTCTAAACTTGGGGGAGAAAGCCTACGAGCAGTACTTC	CASSLNLGEKAYEQYF
.	TRBV7-3	14	TRBJ2-3	TGTGCCAGCAGCTTCGAGGGGAGGACAGATACGCAGTATTTT	CASSFEGRTDTQYF
TRBD1	TRBV7-8	15	TRBJ2-3	TGTGCCAGCAGCTTCCGGGACAGATTCACAGATACGCAGTATTTT	CASSFRDRFTDTQYF
.	TRBV7-9	13	TRBJ2-2	TGTGCCAGCAGCTCCCAGGGAACCGGGGAGCTGTTTTTT	CASSSQGTGELFF
TRBD2	TRBV10-2	13	TRBJ2-1	TGCGCCAGTTCCGGGAGGAGTAGCGGTGAGCAGTTCTTC	CASSGRSSGEQFF
TRBD2	TRBV4-1	17	TRBJ2-3	TGCGCCAGCAGCCAAGGTGCGAGCGGGGGGCGCACAGATACGCAGTATTTT	CASSQGASGGRTDTQYF
.	TRBV7-8	13	TRBJ1-1	TGTGCCAGCAGCTTCTTGGTGAACACTGAAGCTTTCTTT	CASSFLVNTEAFF
.	TRBV21-1	13	TRBJ2-7	TGTGCCAGCGCATATGGGGGATGGAACGAGCAGTACTTC	CASAYGGWNEQYF
.	TRBV5-8	14	TRBJ1-5	TGTGCCAGCAGCCTCTTGCAGGGCAATCAGCCCCAGCATTTT	CASSLLQGNQPQHF
.	TRBV13	13	TRBJ1-4	TGTGCCAGCAGCTGGACCAAGGGCGGAAAACTGTTTTTT	CASSWTKGGKLFF
.	TRBV6-6	15	TRBJ2-5	TGTGCCAGCAGGCCCCTCGATGGGGGCAAGGAGACCCAGTACTTC	CASRPLDGGKETQYF
TRBD2	TRBV10-3	18	TRBJ2-1	TGTGCCATCAGTGCGGGACTAGCGGGAGAAAGCTCCTACAATGAGCAGTTCTTC	CAISAGLAGESSYNEQFF
.	TRBV5-1	14	TRBJ2-3	TGCGCCAGCAGCTTAACAAGCACCACAGATACGCAGTATTTT	CASSLTSTTDTQYF
.	TRBV6-5	15	TRBJ1-2	TGTGCCAGCAGTTACCCGGGGCAGGGTCTTCATGGCTACACCTTC	CASSYPGQGLHGYTF
.	TRBV6-1	13	TRBJ2-7	TGTGCCAGCACCCCAGCCAACTCCTACGAGCAGTACTTC	CASTPANSYEQYF
.	TRBV10-2	13	TRBJ2-5	TGCGCCAGCAGTGGGTCCTTCCAAGAGACCCAGTACTTC	CASSGSFQETQYF
TRBD1	TRBV28	15	TRBJ2-7	TGTGCCAGCAGTACACCGGACAGGGGACCCTACGAGCAGTACTTC	CASSTPDRGPYEQYF
TRBD1	TRBV15	14	TRBJ2-1	TGTGCCACCAGCAGGGACAGGGGGCTGTATGAGCAGTTCTTC	CATSRDRGLYEQFF
TRBD2	TRBV19	13	TRBJ2-7	TGTGCCAGTAGTGCGGGGGGATCCTACGAGCAGTACTTC	CASSAGGSYEQYF
TRBD1	TRBV9	16	TRBJ2-2	TGTGCCAGCAGCGAACAGGGGTGGGTGCCCACCGGGGAGCTGTTTTTT	CASSEQGWVPTGELFF
TRBD1	TRBV7-2	14	TRBJ1-5	TGTGCCAGCAGCCTGGACAGGGGCGGTCAGCCCCAGCATTTT	CASSLDRGGQPQHF
TRBD2	TRBV2	15	TRBJ2-4	TGTGCCAGCAGCCTGACTAGCGGGAGAGGGAACATTCAGTACTTC	CASSLTSGRGNIQYF
TRBD2	TRBV19	15	TRBJ2-7	TGTGCCAGTAGTATGTCTGCGGGAGGGCCTTACGAGCAGTACTTC	CASSMSAGGPYEQYF
TRBD2	TRBV27	17	TRBJ2-7	TGTGCCAGCAGTTTATATAGCGGGAGTAGTTCTTATGACGAGCAGTACTTC	CASSLYSGSSSYDEQYF
.	TRBV18	14	TRBJ1-1	TGTGCCAGCTCACAAGAGATGTGGAACACTGAAGCTTTCTTT	CASSQEMWNTEAFF
.	TRBV5-1	17	TRBJ1-2	TGCGCCAGCAGCTTGGATCCGGGAAAGGTAGCTAACTATGGCTACACCTTC	CASSLDPGKVANYGYTF
TRBD1	TRBV4-3	15	TRBJ1-4	TGCGCCAGCAGCCAAGATGGGGACAGGCGTGAAAAACTGTTTTTT	CASSQDGDRREKLFF
TRBD2	TRBV9	17	TRBJ2-1	TGTGCCAGCAGCCCCGCTCTCGCAGCGGGAGGGCATCATGAGCAGTTCTTC	CASSPALAAGGHHEQFF
TRBD1	TRBV5-8	14	TRBJ2-7	TGTGCCAGCAGCGTTCGACAGGGGGCCTACGAGCAGTACTTC	CASSVRQGAYEQYF
TRBD2	TRBV11-1	17	TRBJ2-2	TGTGCCAGCAGCTCCCTTCGGGGGGGAGGGCTGGCCGGGGAGCTGTTTTTT	CASSSLRGGGLAGELFF